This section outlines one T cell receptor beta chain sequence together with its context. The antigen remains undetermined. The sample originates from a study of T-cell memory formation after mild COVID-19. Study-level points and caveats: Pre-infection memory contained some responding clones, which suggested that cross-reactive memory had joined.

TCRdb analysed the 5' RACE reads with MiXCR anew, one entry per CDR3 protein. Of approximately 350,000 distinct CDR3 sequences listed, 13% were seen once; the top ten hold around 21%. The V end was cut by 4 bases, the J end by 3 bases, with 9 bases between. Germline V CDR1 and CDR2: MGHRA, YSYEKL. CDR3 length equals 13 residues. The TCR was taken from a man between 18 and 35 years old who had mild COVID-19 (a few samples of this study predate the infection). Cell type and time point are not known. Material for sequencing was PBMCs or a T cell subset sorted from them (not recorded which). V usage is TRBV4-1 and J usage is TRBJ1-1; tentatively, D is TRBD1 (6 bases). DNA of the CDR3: TGCGCCAGCAGCCTGGGGGCTGACACTGAAGCTTTCTTT. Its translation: CASSLGADTEAFF.